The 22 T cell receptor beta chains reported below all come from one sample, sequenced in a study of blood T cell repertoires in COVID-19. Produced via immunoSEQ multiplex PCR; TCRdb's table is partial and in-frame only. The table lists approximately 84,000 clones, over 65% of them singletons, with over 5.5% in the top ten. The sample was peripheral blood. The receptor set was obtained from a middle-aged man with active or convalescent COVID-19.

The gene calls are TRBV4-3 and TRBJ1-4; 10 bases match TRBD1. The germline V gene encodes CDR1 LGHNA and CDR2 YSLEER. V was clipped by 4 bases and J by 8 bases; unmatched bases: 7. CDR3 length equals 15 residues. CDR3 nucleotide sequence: TGCGCCAGCAGCCGGAGCGGGACAGGGGAGGAAAAACTGTTTTTT. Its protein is CASSRSGTGEEKLFF.

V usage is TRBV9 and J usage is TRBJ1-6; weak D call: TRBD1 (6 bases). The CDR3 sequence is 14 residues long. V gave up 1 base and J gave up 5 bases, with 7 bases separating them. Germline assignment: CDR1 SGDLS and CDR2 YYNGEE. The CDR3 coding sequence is TGTGCCAGCAGCGTACGGACAGATAATTCACCCCTCCACTTT. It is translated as CASSVRTDNSPLHF.

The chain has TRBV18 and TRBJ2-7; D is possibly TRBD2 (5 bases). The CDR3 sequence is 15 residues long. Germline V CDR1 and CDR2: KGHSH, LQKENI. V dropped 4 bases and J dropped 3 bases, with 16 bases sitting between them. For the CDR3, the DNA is TGTGCCAGCTCACTCAAGGGTGAGGGTTTCTACGAGCAGTACTTC. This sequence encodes CASSLKGEGFYEQYF.

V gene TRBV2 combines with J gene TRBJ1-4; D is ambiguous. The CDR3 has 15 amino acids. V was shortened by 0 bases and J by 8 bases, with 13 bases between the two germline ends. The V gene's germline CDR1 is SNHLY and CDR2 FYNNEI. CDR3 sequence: CASSEAGHTNEKLFF. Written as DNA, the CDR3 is TGTGCCAGCAGTGAAGCTGGGCATACAAACGAAAAACTGTTTTTT.

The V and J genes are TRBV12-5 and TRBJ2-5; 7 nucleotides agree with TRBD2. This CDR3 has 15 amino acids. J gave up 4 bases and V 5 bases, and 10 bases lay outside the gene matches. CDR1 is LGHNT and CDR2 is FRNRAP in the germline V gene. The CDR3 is CASGMGGPAAETQYF. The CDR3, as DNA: TGTGCTAGTGGTATGGGAGGGCCCGCCGCAGAGACCCAGTACTTC. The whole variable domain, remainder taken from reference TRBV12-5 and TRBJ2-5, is DARVTQTPRHKVTEMGQEVTMRCQPILGHNTVFWYRQTMMQGLELLAYFRNRAPLDDSGMPKDRFSAEMPDATLATLKIQPSEPRDSAVYFCASGMGGPAAETQYFGPGTRLLVL.

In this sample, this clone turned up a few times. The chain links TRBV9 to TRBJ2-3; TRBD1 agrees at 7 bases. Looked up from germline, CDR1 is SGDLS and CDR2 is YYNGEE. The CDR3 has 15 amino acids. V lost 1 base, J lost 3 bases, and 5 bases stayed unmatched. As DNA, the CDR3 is TGTGCCAGCAGCGTAAACCCCAGGGGGACAGATACGCAGTATTTT. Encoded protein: CASSVNPRGTDTQYF.

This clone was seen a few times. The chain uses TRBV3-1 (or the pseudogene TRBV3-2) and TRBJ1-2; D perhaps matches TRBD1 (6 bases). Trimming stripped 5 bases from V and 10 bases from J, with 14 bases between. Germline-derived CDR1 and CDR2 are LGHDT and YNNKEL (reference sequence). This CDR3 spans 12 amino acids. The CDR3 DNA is TGTGCCAGCAGCATTGAGAACAGGGACTACACCTTC. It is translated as CASSIENRDYTF.

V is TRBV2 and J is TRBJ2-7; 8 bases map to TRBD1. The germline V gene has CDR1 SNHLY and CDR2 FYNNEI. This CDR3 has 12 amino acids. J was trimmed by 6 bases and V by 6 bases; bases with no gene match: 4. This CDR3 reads CASRDDRGEQYF. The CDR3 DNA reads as TGTGCCAGCAGAGATGACAGGGGCGAGCAGTACTTC.

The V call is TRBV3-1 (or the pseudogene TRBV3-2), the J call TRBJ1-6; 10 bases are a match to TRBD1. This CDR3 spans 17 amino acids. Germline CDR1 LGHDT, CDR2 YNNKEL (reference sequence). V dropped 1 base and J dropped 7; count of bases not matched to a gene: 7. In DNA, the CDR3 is TGTGCCAGCAGCCAAGGGGGTTTGGGACAGGGGAATTCACCCCTCCACTTT. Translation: CASSQGGLGQGNSPLHF.

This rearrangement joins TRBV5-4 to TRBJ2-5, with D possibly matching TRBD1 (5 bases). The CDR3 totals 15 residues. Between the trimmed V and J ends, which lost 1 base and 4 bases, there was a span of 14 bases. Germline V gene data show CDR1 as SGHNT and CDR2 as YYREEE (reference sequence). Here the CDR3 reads CASSLTYGAGETQYF. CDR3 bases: TGTGCCAGCAGCTTGACCTATGGGGCTGGAGAGACCCAGTACTTC. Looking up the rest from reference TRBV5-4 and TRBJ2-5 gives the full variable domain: ETGVTQSPTHLIKTRGQQVTLRCSSQSGHNTVSWYQQALGQGPQFIFQYYREEENGRGNFPPRFSGLQFPNYSSELNVNALELDDSALYLCASSLTYGAGETQYFGPGTRLLVL.

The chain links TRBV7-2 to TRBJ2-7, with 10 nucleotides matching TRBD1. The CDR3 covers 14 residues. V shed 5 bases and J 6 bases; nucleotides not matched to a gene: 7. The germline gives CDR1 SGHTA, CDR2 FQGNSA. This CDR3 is CASSPRTGGLEQYF. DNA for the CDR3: TGTGCCAGCAGCCCGCGGACAGGGGGGCTCGAGCAGTACTTC.

In DNA form, the CDR3 reads TGCAGCGTTGTCAGGTCTGGAAACACCATATATTTT. Protein sequence: CSVVRSGNTIYF. The chain has TRBV29-1 and TRBJ1-3, with no clear D. The CDR3 spans 12 residues. Germline assignment: CDR1 SQVTM and CDR2 ANQGSEA. V was trimmed by 4 bases and J by 1 base, leaving 5 bases between them.

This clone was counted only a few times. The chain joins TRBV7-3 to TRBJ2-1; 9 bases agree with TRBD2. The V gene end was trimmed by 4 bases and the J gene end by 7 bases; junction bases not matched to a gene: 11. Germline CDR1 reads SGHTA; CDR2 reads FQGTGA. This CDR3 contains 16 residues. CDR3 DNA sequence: TGTGCCAGCAGCTCCCGCGGGGGGGCGGCGTATAATGAGCAGTTCTTC. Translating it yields CASSSRGGAAYNEQFF.

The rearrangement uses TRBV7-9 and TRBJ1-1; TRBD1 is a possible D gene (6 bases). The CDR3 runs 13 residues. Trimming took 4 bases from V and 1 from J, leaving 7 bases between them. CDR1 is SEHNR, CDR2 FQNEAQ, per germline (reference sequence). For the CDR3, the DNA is TGTGCCAGCAGCTCGGGACAGAACACTGAAGCTTTCTTT. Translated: CASSSGQNTEAFF.

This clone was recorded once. The chain's CDR3 is CASSVPGAGANVLTF. CDR3 coding DNA: TGTGCCAGTAGTGTCCCCGGGGCTGGGGCCAACGTCCTGACTTTC. The V call is TRBV19, the J call TRBJ2-6; D is perhaps TRBD2 (5 bases). The CDR3 length is 15 residues. The ends were cut back, 5 bases at V and 2 bases at J, with 10 bases in the middle. CDR1 is LNHDA, CDR2 SQIVND, per germline (reference sequence).

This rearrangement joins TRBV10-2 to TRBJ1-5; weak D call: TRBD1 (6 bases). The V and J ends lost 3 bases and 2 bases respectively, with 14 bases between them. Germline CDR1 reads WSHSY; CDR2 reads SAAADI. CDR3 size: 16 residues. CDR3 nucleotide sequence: TGCGCCAGCAGTGACGGGGCAGGGGTACGCAATCAGCCCCAGCATTTT. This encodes CASSDGAGVRNQPQHF.

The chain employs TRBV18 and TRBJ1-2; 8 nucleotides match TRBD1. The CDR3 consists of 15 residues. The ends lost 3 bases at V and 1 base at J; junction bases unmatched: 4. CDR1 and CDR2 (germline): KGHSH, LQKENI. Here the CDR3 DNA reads TGTGCCAGCTCACCCCGACAGGGGTTTAACTATGGCTACACCTTC. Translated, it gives CASSPRQGFNYGYTF.

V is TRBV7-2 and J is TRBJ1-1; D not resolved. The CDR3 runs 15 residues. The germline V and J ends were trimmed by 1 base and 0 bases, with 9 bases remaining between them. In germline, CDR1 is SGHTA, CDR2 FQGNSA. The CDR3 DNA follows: TGTGCCAGCAGCTTAGTAGCACGGATGAACACTGAAGCTTTCTTT. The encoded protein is CASSLVARMNTEAFF.

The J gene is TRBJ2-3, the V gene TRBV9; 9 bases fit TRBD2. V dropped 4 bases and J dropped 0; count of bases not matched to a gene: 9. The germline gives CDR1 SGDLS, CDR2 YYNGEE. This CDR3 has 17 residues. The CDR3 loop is CASSFVGAGGSTDTQYF. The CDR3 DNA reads TGTGCCAGCAGCTTCGTCGGAGCGGGGGGTAGCACAGATACGCAGTATTTT.

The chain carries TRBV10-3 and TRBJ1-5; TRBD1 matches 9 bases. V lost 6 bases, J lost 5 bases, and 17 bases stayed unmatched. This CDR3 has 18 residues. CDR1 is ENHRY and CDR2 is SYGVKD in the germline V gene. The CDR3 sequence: CAIRLLRRQGGGDQPQHF. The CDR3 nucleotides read TGTGCCATCAGGCTTCTCCGAAGACAGGGGGGAGGGGATCAGCCCCAGCATTTT.

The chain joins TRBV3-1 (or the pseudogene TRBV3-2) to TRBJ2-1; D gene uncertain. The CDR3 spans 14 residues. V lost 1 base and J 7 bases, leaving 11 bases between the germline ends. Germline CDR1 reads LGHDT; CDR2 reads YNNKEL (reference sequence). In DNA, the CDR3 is TGTGCCAGCAGCCAAGCTGGTGAGATGAATGAGCAGTTCTTC. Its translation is CASSQAGEMNEQFF.

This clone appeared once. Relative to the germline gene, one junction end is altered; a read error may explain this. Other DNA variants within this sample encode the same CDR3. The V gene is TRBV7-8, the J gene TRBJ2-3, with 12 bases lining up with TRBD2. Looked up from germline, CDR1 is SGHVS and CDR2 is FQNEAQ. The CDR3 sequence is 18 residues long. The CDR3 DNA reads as TGTGCCAGCAGTCTTAGAGCTAGCGGGGGGGCTAGCACAGATACACAGTATTTT. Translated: CASSLRASGGASTDTQYF.